Listed here is a single TCR beta chain. The primer mix had 60 Vbeta and 13 Jbeta primers. Clones were sequenced by immunoSEQ multiplex PCR, and TCRdb holds only the in-frame ones, with some missing. The table shows about 140,000 clones, with roughly three quarters occurring only once. The germline V gene encodes CDR1 MNHNY and CDR2 SVGAGI (reference sequence). The CDR3 length is 14 residues. The J segment lost 7 bases and the V segment lost 2 bases, leaving 4 bases of the junction unmatched. This sample is drawn from a study of cytomegalovirus exposure and HLA in healthy donors. Study context: Inside one of the first data releases sat about 91 million unique TCRs taken from HLA-typed donors.

The chain joins TRBV6-6 to TRBJ1-1; TRBD1 aligns across 10 bases. This TCR came from a woman in her 40s in good health and CMV-seronegative. The material sequenced was PBMCs. The CDR3: CASSYDRDRGEAFF. The CDR3 coding sequence is TGTGCCAGCAGTTACGACAGGGACAGGGGTGAAGCTTTCTTT.